The 26 T cell receptor beta chains below were found in one sample sequenced in a study of radiation and T cells in renal cell carcinoma. Time point noted: baseline pretreatment blood. Treatment denoted: 15 Gy SBRT to primary tumor, nephrectomy 4 weeks later. Produced via immunoSEQ multiplex PCR; TCRdb's table is partial and in-frame only. This sample has 110,000 to 150,000 clones, with roughly 88% found just once. The sequencing here drew on blood, taken from a patient whose treatment included radiotherapy and nephrectomy. Receptor source: a woman in her 50s with renal cell carcinoma.

The rearrangement joins TRBV2 to TRBJ2-5; D is undetermined. The CDR3 totals 13 residues. V was trimmed by 6 bases and J by 5 bases, leaving 13 bases between them. Germline CDR1 and CDR2: SNHLY and FYNNEI. The CDR3 protein is CASRGPSGETQYF. The CDR3 nucleotides are TGTGCCAGCAGGGGTCCTAGTGGTGAGACCCAGTACTTC.

V gene TRBV13 combines with J gene TRBJ1-1; perhaps TRBD1 as D (5 bases). The germline CDR1 and CDR2 sequences are PRHDT and FYEKMQ (reference sequence). V shed 5 bases and J shed 1 base, with 11 bases lying between them. The length of the CDR3 is 14 residues. The chain's CDR3 is CASSPGSPNTEAFF. DNA of the CDR3: TGTGCCAGCAGCCCAGGGTCCCCGAACACTGAAGCTTTCTTT.

In its sample, this clone was seen once. The genes are TRBV7-9 and TRBJ1-2; possibly TRBD1 for D (5 bases). Germline CDR1 and CDR2: SEHNR and FQNEAQ (reference sequence). This CDR3 region has 13 residues. Between the trimmed V and J ends, which lost 3 bases and 6 bases, there was a span of 11 bases. CDR3 protein: CASSFLGDDGYTF. The CDR3 coding sequence is TGTGCCAGCAGCTTCTTAGGGGACGATGGCTACACCTTC.

This chain joins TRBV7-9 and TRBJ2-7; unclear D gene. This CDR3 comprises 13 residues. Germline assignment: CDR1 SEHNR and CDR2 FQNEAQ (reference sequence). The ends were cut back, 3 bases at V and 0 bases at J, with 6 bases in the middle. CDR3 residues: CASSLASSYEQYF. For the CDR3, the DNA is TGTGCCAGCAGCTTGGCTAGCTCCTACGAGCAGTACTTC.

V is TRBV6-5 and J is TRBJ2-7; weak D call: TRBD1 (6 bases). Germline V gene sequence: CDR1 MNHEY, CDR2 SVGAGI. The germline V and J ends were trimmed by 2 bases and 6 bases, with 11 bases remaining between them. CDR3 length: 13 amino acids. CDR3 DNA: TGTGCCAGCAGTTACAGGGGGTCGGGCGAGCAGTACTTC. The encoded protein is CASSYRGSGEQYF.

The rearrangement uses TRBV2 and TRBJ2-7; D is perhaps TRBD1 or TRBD2 (5 bases each). The CDR3 runs to 12 residues. V was cut by 7 bases and J by 7 bases, with 14 bases left in between. The germline CDR1 and CDR2 sequences are SNHLY and FYNNEI. DNA of the CDR3: TGTGCCAGCAACGGGGCCCCGAGAGAGCAGTACTTC. The encoded protein is CASNGAPREQYF.

This sequence joins TRBV30 and TRBJ1-2; 9 bases map to TRBD1. With V trimmed by 4 bases and J by 4 bases, 19 bases remained unmatched. Germline assignment: CDR1 GTSNPN and CDR2 SVGIG (reference sequence). The CDR3 totals 18 residues. CDR3 nucleotide sequence: TGTGCCTGGACCGTCCCGGGGGCAACAGGGGGCGCGGGCTATGGCTACACCTTC. Its protein product is CAWTVPGATGGAGYGYTF. Variable domain in full (rest from reference TRBV30 and TRBJ1-2): SQTIHQWPATLVQPVGSPLSLECTVEGTSNPNLYWYRQAAGRGLQLLFYSVGIGQISSEVPQNLSASRPQDRQFILSSKKLLLSDSGFYLCAWTVPGATGGAGYGYTFGSGTRLTVV.

This clone showed up just a few times. The chain carries TRBV6-1 and TRBJ1-5; D is uncertain. Germline CDR1 is MNHNS and CDR2 is SASEGT. Trimming stripped 2 bases from V and 1 base from J, with 3 bases between. This CDR3 region has 13 residues. The CDR3 spells CASSEQSNQPQHF. CDR3 DNA: TGTGCCAGCAGTGAACAGAGCAATCAGCCCCAGCATTTT.

The chain recombines TRBV7-2 with TRBJ1-5, with D uncertain. The CDR3 totals 14 residues. V was clipped by 1 base and J by 4 bases, with 8 bases between them. Germline V gene sequence: CDR1 SGHTA, CDR2 FQGNSA. This CDR3 reads CASSLGNRNQPQHF. The DNA for the CDR3 is TGTGCCAGCAGCTTAGGGAATCGTAATCAGCCCCAGCATTTT.

This chain links TRBV11-2 with TRBJ1-5, with a tentative D call TRBD1 (5 bases). Trimming left V 5 bases short and J 2 bases short, with 10 bases between. The germline V gene encodes CDR1 SGHAT and CDR2 FQNNGV. The CDR3 is 14 residues long. CDR3 sequence: CASSEGRGNQPQHF. The CDR3 DNA reads as TGTGCCAGCAGCGAAGGCAGGGGCAATCAGCCCCAGCATTTT.

This chain connects TRBV9 to TRBJ1-3; possible D gene TRBD1, 5 bases. V was cut by 0 bases and J by 0 bases, with 19 bases left in between. Germline assignment: CDR1 SGDLS and CDR2 YYNGEE. The CDR3 is 19 residues long. The DNA for the CDR3 is TGTGCCAGCAGCGTAGAATTAAGAGGGACGGGCAGCTCTGGAAACACCATATATTTT. Translating gives CASSVELRGTGSSGNTIYF. Based on the CDR3 plus reference TRBV9 and TRBJ1-3, the full variable domain is DSGVTQTPKHLITATGQRVTLRCSPRSGDLSVYWYQQSLDQGLQFLIQYYNGEERAKGNILERFSAQQFPDLHSELNLSSLELGDSALYFCASSVELRGTGSSGNTIYFGEGSWLTVV.

The chain is built from TRBV5-6 and TRBJ1-4; D gene unclear. CDR1 is SGHDT and CDR2 is YYEEEE in the germline V gene. This CDR3 is built from 13 residues. Trimming removed 5 bases at V and 7 bases at J, with 12 bases between. CDR3 DNA sequence: TGTGCCAGCAGTTCAAGGGCTCGTGAAAAACTGTTTTTT. It yields the protein CASSSRAREKLFF.

The chain employs TRBV11-2 and TRBJ2-4; D might be TRBD2 (6 bases). The CDR3 is made up of 16 amino acids. Trimming pared 5 bases from V and 1 base from J, leaving 15 bases between. Germline assignment: CDR1 SGHAT and CDR2 FQNNGV. For the CDR3, the DNA is TGTGCCAGCAGCCTCCTTCAGACTAGGGCCAAAAACATTCAGTACTTC. Protein: CASSLLQTRAKNIQYF.

The rearrangement joins TRBV6-5 to TRBJ1-2, with D maybe TRBD1 (5 bases). V lost 6 bases to trimming and J lost 2 bases, with 13 bases between them. The CDR3 runs 14 residues. Germline V CDR1 and CDR2: MNHEY, SVGAGI. The CDR3 reads CASSLGRVNYGYTF. The DNA for the CDR3 is TGTGCCAGCAGCCTCGGCAGGGTGAACTATGGCTACACCTTC.

This chain connects TRBV29-1 to TRBJ2-2, with 13 bases fitting TRBD2. Germline V CDR1 and CDR2: SQVTM, ANQGSEA. The CDR3 totals 15 residues. Trimming cost V 3 bases and J 6 bases; bases outside gene matches: 4. This CDR3 reads CSVEGTSGVSGELFF. The CDR3 nucleotides are TGCAGCGTTGAGGGGACTAGCGGGGTTTCCGGGGAGCTGTTTTTT.

The rearrangement joins TRBV6-1 to TRBJ1-1; D call uncertain. Trimming stripped 3 bases from V and 8 bases from J, with 16 bases between. Germline V gene sequence: CDR1 MNHNS, CDR2 SASEGT. The CDR3 has 14 residues. The CDR3 protein is CASSEHQAGVEAFF. For the CDR3, the DNA is TGTGCCAGCAGTGAGCATCAAGCAGGAGTAGAAGCTTTCTTT.

V usage is TRBV7-2 and J usage is TRBJ2-2, with D possibly called TRBD1 or TRBD2 (5 bases each). The CDR3 contains 13 residues. CDR1 and CDR2 (germline): SGHTA, FQGNSA. The V and J ends lost 5 bases and 8 bases respectively, with 12 bases between them. As DNA, the CDR3 is TGTGCCAGCAGCAACCCGGGACCGGGGGAGCTGTTTTTT. Amino acids: CASSNPGPGELFF.

This clone is a singleton in its sample. This rearrangement joins TRBV2 to TRBJ2-7, with D uncertain. The germline CDR1 and CDR2 sequences are SNHLY and FYNNEI. V was trimmed by 5 bases and J by 2 bases, leaving 7 bases between them. This CDR3 comprises 12 residues. The DNA for the CDR3 is TGTGCCAGCAGTAAAAACCCCTACGAGCAGTACTTC. This codes for CASSKNPYEQYF.

The rearrangement links TRBV4-3 to TRBJ1-4, with D perhaps TRBD1 (5 bases). Trimming stripped 1 base from V and 8 bases from J, with 17 bases between. CDR3 length: 16 amino acids. Germline CDR1 LGHNA, CDR2 YSLEER. CDR3 amino acids: CASSQGSRVPGEKLFF. The CDR3 DNA sequence: TGCGCCAGCAGCCAAGGCAGCAGGGTCCCTGGCGAAAAACTGTTTTTT.

The chain has TRBV6-5 and TRBJ1-3; D possibly corresponds to TRBD1 (5 bases). Germline V gives CDR1 MNHEY, CDR2 SVGAGI. Trimming cost V 8 bases and J 4 bases, with 12 bases left between them. The CDR3 sequence is 13 residues long. CDR3 sequence reads: CASGDRSGNTIYF. The CDR3 DNA reads TGTGCCAGCGGCGACAGATCAGGAAACACCATATATTTT.

This clone has only a few counts. CDR3 residues: CASTRPGGQGGTEAFF. The CDR3 bases are TGTGCCAGTACCCGCCCAGGGGGTCAAGGGGGCACTGAAGCTTTCTTT. This sequence joins TRBV19 and TRBJ1-1, with 7 bases fitting TRBD1. Germline assignment: CDR1 LNHDA and CDR2 SQIVND (reference sequence). V was clipped by 7 bases and J by 4 bases; unmatched bases: 15. CDR3 length equals 16 residues.

This sequence joins TRBV30 and TRBJ2-3, with D possibly TRBD1 on 7 matching bases. Germline V lookup: CDR1 GTSNPN, CDR2 SVGIG (reference sequence). The CDR3 runs to 14 residues. Trimming cost V 2 bases and J 4 bases, with 13 bases left between them. The CDR3 spells CAWSIGGGADTQYF. The CDR3 DNA reads as TGTGCCTGGAGTATTGGAGGGGGCGCAGATACGCAGTATTTT.

This sequence joins TRBV9 and TRBJ2-2, with D perhaps matching TRBD1 (6 bases). Germline V lookup: CDR1 SGDLS, CDR2 YYNGEE. V shed 3 bases and J shed 5 bases, with 17 bases lying between them. The CDR3 loop spans 16 amino acids. The CDR3 protein is CASSAPGTLDTGELFF. The CDR3 DNA follows: TGTGCCAGCAGCGCCCCCGGGACACTCGATACCGGGGAGCTGTTTTTT.

This rearrangement joins TRBV19 to TRBJ2-6; 7 bases are a match to TRBD2. This CDR3 comprises 16 residues. Unmatched junction bases numbered 12, after V lost 6 bases and J lost 7 bases. The V gene's germline CDR1 is LNHDA and CDR2 SQIVND (reference sequence). CDR3 bases: TGTGCCAGTAGCCCCGGGGGGTACAGTGGAGCCAACGTCCTGACTTTC. Its protein is CASSPGGYSGANVLTF.

The genes are TRBV5-4 and TRBJ1-4; no definite D call. V dropped 2 bases and J dropped 8 bases, with 10 bases sitting between them. The germline V gene has CDR1 SGHNT and CDR2 YYREEE (reference sequence). There are 13 residues in the CDR3. The CDR3 reads CASSLAGSEKLFF. The CDR3 region has the DNA TGTGCCAGCAGCTTAGCGGGGTCCGAAAAACTGTTTTTT.

The chain employs TRBV5-6 and TRBJ1-1, with D uncertain. Germline CDR1 is SGHDT and CDR2 is YYEEEE. Trimming removed 1 base at V and 3 bases at J, with 10 bases between. The CDR3 totals 14 residues. CDR3 protein: CASSLTTPDTEAFF. CDR3 nucleotides: TGTGCCAGCAGCTTGACAACACCGGACACTGAAGCTTTCTTT.